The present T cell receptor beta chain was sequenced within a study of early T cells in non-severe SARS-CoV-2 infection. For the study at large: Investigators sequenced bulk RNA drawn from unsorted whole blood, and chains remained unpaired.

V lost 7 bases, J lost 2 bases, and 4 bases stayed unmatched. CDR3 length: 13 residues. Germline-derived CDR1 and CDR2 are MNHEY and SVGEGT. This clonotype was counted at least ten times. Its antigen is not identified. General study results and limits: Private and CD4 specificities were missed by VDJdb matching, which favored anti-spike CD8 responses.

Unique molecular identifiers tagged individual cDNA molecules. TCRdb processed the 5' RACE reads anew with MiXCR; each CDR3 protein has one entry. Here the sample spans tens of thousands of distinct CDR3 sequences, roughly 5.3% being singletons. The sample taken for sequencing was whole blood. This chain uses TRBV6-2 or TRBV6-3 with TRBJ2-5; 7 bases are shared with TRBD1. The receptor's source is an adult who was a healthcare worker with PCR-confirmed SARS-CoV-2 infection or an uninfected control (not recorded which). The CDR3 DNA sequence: TGTGCCAGCAACAAGGGACAGCAAGAGACCCAGTACTTC. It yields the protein CASNKGQQETQYF.